The next 24 T cell receptor beta chains were all read from a single sample in a study of CD8+ T cells in alopecia areata. Reverse transcribed after extraction, RNA yielded cDNA as the sequencing template. The assay was immunoSEQ multiplex PCR, and TCRdb's table has in-frame clones only and misses some. The repertoire holds some 170,000 clones, with roughly 63% as singletons. The input for sequencing was CD4+ T cells sorted from blood, taken at week 0. All receptors derive from a human donor with alopecia areata.

Notes on this clone: Other DNA sequences from this sample encode an identical CDR3 as well. The chain couples TRBV5-1 to TRBJ2-1, with D possibly being TRBD2 (5 bases). Trimming shortened V by 2 bases and J by 6 bases, and 9 bases separated the two germline ends. In germline, CDR1 is SGHRS, CDR2 YFSETQ. The CDR3 spans 13 residues. CDR3 sequence reads: CASSFGLRNEQFF. Here the CDR3 DNA reads TGCGCCAGCAGCTTCGGACTGCGCAATGAGCAGTTCTTC.

V usage is TRBV5-6 and J usage is TRBJ1-6; maybe TRBD1 (5 bases). The CDR3 covers 17 residues. Germline CDR1 reads SGHDT; CDR2 reads YYEEEE. The ends were cut back, 4 bases at V and 7 bases at J, with 21 bases in the middle. CDR3 DNA sequence: TGTGCCAGCAGCAATATTTTGATCGGGACGGTAAATTCACCCCTCCACTTT. As protein: CASSNILIGTVNSPLHF.

This rearrangement joins TRBV30 to TRBJ2-3; 8 bases align to TRBD2. The CDR3 runs 13 residues. V gave up 3 bases and J gave up 3 bases; unmatched junction bases: 2. The germline V gene has CDR1 GTSNPN and CDR2 SVGIG (reference sequence). The CDR3 nucleotides are TGTGCCTGGAGACTAGCGGCGACAGATACGCAGTATTTT. It encodes CAWRLAATDTQYF.

This chain connects TRBV7-2 to TRBJ1-1; 7 bases map to TRBD1. V lost 3 bases, J lost 4 bases, and 5 bases stayed unmatched. The V gene's germline CDR1 is SGHTA and CDR2 FQGNSA. The CDR3 loop spans 14 amino acids. Here the CDR3 reads CASSLRQGSTEAFF. The DNA of the CDR3 is TGTGCCAGCAGCTTGAGACAGGGATCCACTGAAGCTTTCTTT.

The chain links TRBV30 to TRBJ1-3, with D unresolved. Between the trimmed V and J ends, which lost 1 base and 2 bases, there was a span of 6 bases. Per the germline V gene, CDR1 is GTSNPN and CDR2 is SVGIG (reference sequence). The CDR3 has 13 residues. The DNA of the CDR3 is TGTGCCTGGAGTGGTCAAACTGGAAACACCATATATTTT. Translated: CAWSGQTGNTIYF. Together with reference TRBV30 and TRBJ1-3, the CDR3 gives the full variable domain: SQTIHQWPATLVQPVGSPLSLECTVEGTSNPNLYWYRQAAGRGLQLLFYSVGIGQISSEVPQNLSASRPQDRQFILSSKKLLLSDSGFYLCAWSGQTGNTIYFGEGSWLTVV.

The chain uses TRBV11-2 and TRBJ2-3, with D possibly TRBD1 on 5 matching bases. Trimming removed 9 bases from V and 5 bases from J, with 12 bases in between. The CDR3 spans 12 residues. Looked up from germline, CDR1 is SGHAT and CDR2 is FQNNGV. CDR3 amino acids: CASGHLEDTQYF. CDR3 sequence (DNA): TGTGCCAGTGGACATCTTGAAGATACGCAGTATTTT.

The CDR3, as DNA: TGCGCCAGCAGCTCAGGGGGCTTGGATTCACCCCTCCACTTT. Translating gives CASSSGGLDSPLHF. The V call is TRBV5-1, the J call TRBJ1-6, with 8 bases that match TRBD1. Unmatched junction bases numbered 4, after V lost 3 bases and J lost 8 bases. The length of the CDR3 is 14 residues. Germline V gene sequence: CDR1 SGHRS, CDR2 YFSETQ. Complete variable domain (other parts from reference TRBV5-1 and TRBJ1-6): KAGVTQTPRYLIKTRGQQVTLSCSPISGHRSVSWYQQTPGQGLQFLFEYFSETQRNKGNFPGRFSGRQFSNSRSEMNVSTLELGDSALYLCASSSGGLDSPLHFGNGTRLTVT.

The chain has TRBV29-1 and TRBJ1-1; no clear D. The CDR3 runs 11 residues. Germline loops: CDR1 SQVTM, CDR2 ANQGSEA. V was cut by 8 bases and J by 0 bases, with 7 bases left in between. DNA of the CDR3: TGCAGCTCTTTGCTGAACACTGAAGCTTTCTTT. This encodes CSSLLNTEAFF.

This CDR3 reads CASSHRDSNSPLHF. The DNA for the CDR3 is TGTGCCAGCAGCCACAGGGACAGCAATTCACCCCTCCACTTT. The chain is built from TRBV7-9 and TRBJ1-6; 7 bases agree with TRBD1. Per germline, CDR1 SEHNR and CDR2 FQNEAQ (reference sequence). This CDR3 spans 14 amino acids. With 5 bases clipped from V and 7 bases from J, the junction kept 5 bases outside the gene matches. The complete variable domain, with remaining parts taken from reference TRBV7-9 and TRBJ1-6, reads DTGVSQNPRHKITKRGQNVTFRCDPISEHNRLYWYRQTLGQGPEFLTYFQNEAQLEKSRLLSDRFSAERPKGSFSTLEIQRTEQGDSAMYLCASSHRDSNSPLHFGNGTRLTVT.

The chain links TRBV2 to TRBJ1-1, with a possible D match to TRBD1 (5 bases). The CDR3 contains 11 residues. V was trimmed by 8 bases and J by 4 bases, leaving 8 bases between them. Germline V gene lookup returns CDR1 SNHLY and CDR2 FYNNEI. The CDR3: CASVGRTEAFF. CDR3 coding DNA: TGTGCCAGCGTGGGGCGCACTGAAGCTTTCTTT.

J is TRBJ2-3 and V is TRBV29-1; 8 bases align to TRBD2. V was pared by 8 bases and J by 4 bases, with 11 bases of the junction left unmatched. The CDR3 consists of 14 residues. The germline V gene has CDR1 SQVTM and CDR2 ANQGSEA. In nucleotides, the CDR3 is TGCAGCACGGGCCGGCGGGGGGCGGCAGATACGCAGTATTTT. It yields the protein CSTGRRGAADTQYF.

J is TRBJ2-1 and V is TRBV29-1, with 7 bases that match TRBD2. The CDR3 loop spans 11 amino acids. V dropped 6 bases and J dropped 7; count of bases not matched to a gene: 3. Germline loops: CDR1 SQVTM, CDR2 ANQGSEA. The CDR3 protein is CSVAGRNEQFF. In DNA form, the CDR3 reads TGCAGCGTAGCGGGGCGGAATGAGCAGTTCTTC.

This chain links TRBV7-2 with TRBJ1-2; no clear D gene. CDR1 SGHTA and CDR2 FQGNSA come from the germline V gene. Trimming removed 5 bases from V and 2 bases from J, with 15 bases in between. CDR3 length: 15 amino acids. The CDR3 here is CASSPDRRSNYGYTF. CDR3 coding DNA: TGTGCCAGCAGCCCCGATCGGAGGTCAAACTATGGCTACACCTTC.

The chain recombines TRBV6-5 with TRBJ1-2; 8 nucleotides line up with TRBD1. Unmatched junction bases numbered 11, after V lost 5 bases and J lost 6 bases. Germline-derived CDR1 and CDR2 are MNHEY and SVGAGI. The CDR3 loop spans 15 amino acids. CDR3 in DNA: TGTGCCAGCAGTCGATTAAGACAGGGGCGGGATGGCTACACCTTC. This encodes CASSRLRQGRDGYTF.

In its sample, this clone was seen once. CDR3 in DNA: TGTGCCAGCAGTGAGATCACCGGGGAGCTGTTTTTT. Residues: CASSEITGELFF. The J gene is TRBJ2-2, the V gene TRBV25-1; no clear D gene. Germline V gene data show CDR1 as MGHDK and CDR2 as SYGVNS. This CDR3 has 12 amino acids. Trimming left V 3 bases short and J 4 bases short, with 3 bases between.

A few counts support this clone. The rearrangement links TRBV6-6 to TRBJ2-4; 10 nucleotides agree with TRBD2. Germline V CDR1 and CDR2: MNHNY, SVGAGI (reference sequence). The CDR3 is 15 amino acids. J lost 2 bases, V lost 5 bases, and 3 bases had no gene match. In nucleotides, the CDR3 is TGTGCCAGCAGTAGCGGGGGGGCCACCAAAAACATTCAGTACTTC. This gives the protein CASSSGGATKNIQYF.

This clone was found a few times. V and J are TRBV29-1 and TRBJ2-5; 7 bases match TRBD2. Germline lookup yields CDR1 SQVTM and CDR2 ANQGSEA. CDR3 length: 14 residues. V was pared by 7 bases and J by 4 bases, with 12 bases of the junction left unmatched. Written as DNA, the CDR3 is TGCAGCGCCGGCGTGGGAGGGGTAGGAGAGACCCAGTACTTC. It codes for CSAGVGGVGETQYF.

This chain joins TRBV9 and TRBJ2-1, with 11 bases identical to TRBD2. V was pared by 0 bases and J by 7 bases, with 3 bases of the junction left unmatched. Germline assignment: CDR1 SGDLS and CDR2 YYNGEE. The CDR3 is 15 amino acids. CDR3 region: CASSVALAGENEQFF. The CDR3, as DNA: TGTGCCAGCAGCGTAGCACTAGCGGGGGAGAATGAGCAGTTCTTC.

The gene calls are TRBV5-1 and TRBJ1-4, with 10 bases that match TRBD1. CDR1 and CDR2 (germline): SGHRS, YFSETQ. The CDR3 spans 13 residues. After removal of 7 bases from V and 5 bases from J, the junction contained 2 bases not matched to a gene. CDR3 region: CASRQGANEKLFF. The CDR3 nucleotides are TGCGCCAGCCGACAGGGGGCGAATGAAAAACTGTTTTTT.

The chain links TRBV18 to TRBJ2-1; TRBD2 agrees at 10 bases. Germline CDR1 and CDR2: KGHSH and LQKENI. The CDR3 sequence is 15 residues long. Trimming removed 4 bases from V and 7 bases from J; junction bases left unmatched: 7. The CDR3 loop reads CASSRGTSDINEQFF. The CDR3 DNA reads TGTGCCAGCTCACGCGGGACTAGCGACATTAATGAGCAGTTCTTC.

The rearrangement joins TRBV4-3 to TRBJ1-6; 7 nucleotides match TRBD1. Looked up from germline, CDR1 is LGHNA and CDR2 is YSLEER. This CDR3 has 15 residues. The junction had 4 bases not matched to a gene; V was cut back by 4 bases and J by 4 bases. The CDR3 nucleotides read TGCGCCAGCAGCCTTTCCAGGGGGTATAATTCACCCCTCCACTTT. Encoded protein: CASSLSRGYNSPLHF.

This clone was counted at least ten times. This rearrangement joins TRBV27 to TRBJ2-7, with D hard to call. Germline CDR1 is MNHEY and CDR2 is SMNVEV (reference sequence). This CDR3 spans 12 amino acids. Trimming shortened V by 2 bases and J by 12 bases, and 14 bases separated the two germline ends. The CDR3 reads CASSLPHLSLYF. The CDR3 bases are TGTGCCAGCAGTTTACCCCACTTGTCCTTGTACTTC.

This rearrangement joins TRBV2 to TRBJ1-5; D is undetermined. V was pared by 6 bases and J by 7 bases, with 13 bases between. Per germline, CDR1 SNHLY and CDR2 FYNNEI. The CDR3 runs to 13 residues. The CDR3 loop reads CASRGTGGQPQHF. The DNA of the CDR3 is TGTGCCAGCAGAGGAACGGGAGGGCAGCCCCAGCATTTT.

The chain carries TRBV5-6 and TRBJ1-4; TRBD1 agrees at 7 bases. The junction had 6 bases not matched to a gene; V was cut back by 3 bases and J by 4 bases. Germline values: CDR1 SGHDT, CDR2 YYEEEE. This CDR3 is 15 amino acids long. The CDR3 loop is CASSSKGQLNEKLFF. CDR3 DNA sequence: TGTGCCAGCAGCTCCAAGGGACAGCTTAATGAAAAACTGTTTTTT. Using reference TRBV5-6 and TRBJ1-4 for the parts outside the CDR3, the full variable domain is DAGVTQSPTHLIKTRGQQVTLRCSPKSGHDTVSWYQQALGQGPQFIFQYYEEEERQRGNFPDRFSGHQFPNYSSELNVNALLLGDSALYLCASSSKGQLNEKLFFGSGTQLSVL.